A selection of T cell receptor beta chains follows, all from one sample in a study of blood T cell repertoires in COVID-19. Some clones are missing from TCRdb's copy, which holds only in-frame ones; the method was immunoSEQ multiplex PCR. The table lists approximately 80,000 clones, about 68% of them singletons. Sequencing input: peripheral blood. These receptors were obtained from a man aged 50 or older with active or convalescent COVID-19. Both conserved end residues are part of each CDR3. The D gene is left open where the match is weak. The listing skips clone size in some rows; elsewhere it reads once, few, many or a size class.

TRBJ2-2 NA TRBV30 NA CAWSRGSGELFF TGTGCCTGGAGTAGGGGGTCCGGGGAGCTGTTTTTT
TRBJ2-7 TRBD1 TRBV29-1 NA CSGGQGAREQYF TGCAGCGGGGGACAGGGGGCGCGAGAGCAGTACTTC
TRBJ2-7 NA TRBV12-3/TRBV12-4 NA CASSRTSGREQYF TGTGCCAGCAGTCGTACCTCGGGAAGGGAGCAGTACTTC
TRBJ2-3 NA TRBV3-1/TRBV3-2 NA CASSQDLGGGTDTQYF TGTGCCAGCAGCCAAGATCTGGGCGGGGGCACAGATACGCAGTATTTT
TRBJ2-5 NA TRBV11-2 once CASSLGTGQETQYF TGTGCCAGCAGCTTAGGGACTGGACAAGAGACCCAGTACTTC
TRBJ2-7 TRBD1 TRBV12-3/TRBV12-4 NA CASSLGGQGATF TGTGCCAGCAGTTTGGGGGGACAGGGGGCAACCTTC
TRBJ2-1 TRBD2 TRBV5-1 NA CASSLSSGGAGEQFF TGCGCCAGCAGCTTGTCTAGCGGGGGGGCCGGGGAGCAGTTCTTC
TRBJ1-3 NA TRBV5-4 NA CASSLGTLFGNTIYF TGTGCCAGCAGCTTGGGGACATTGTTTGGAAACACCATATATTTT
TRBJ2-5 TRBD2 TRBV2 NA CASSATSGTSAETQYF TGTGCCAGCAGCGCCACCTCCGGGACTAGTGCAGAGACCCAGTACTTC
TRBJ2-7 TRBD2 TRBV2 NA CASKTSGASYEQYF TGTGCCAGCAAGACTAGCGGCGCCTCCTACGAGCAGTACTTC
TRBJ1-2 NA TRBV7-8 NA CASSLVVRDYGYTF TGTGCCAGCAGCTTAGTAGTTCGGGACTATGGCTACACCTTC
TRBJ1-2 TRBD1 TRBV10-1 NA CASSESGTASATF TGCGCCAGCAGTGAGTCCGGGACAGCGTCTGCCACCTTC
TRBJ2-7 NA TRBV18 NA CASSATPPTGTRGYEQYF TGTGCCAGCTCAGCCACCCCTCCGACAGGGACTCGGGGGTACGAGCAGTACTTC
TRBJ2-3 TRBD1 TRBV4-1 once CASSHVGTGTDTQYF TGCGCCAGCAGCCATGTTGGGACAGGCACAGATACGCAGTATTTT
TRBJ2-1 NA TRBV10-1 once CASSQSRTLYNEQFF TGCGCCAGCAGTCAAAGTCGGACTCTATACAATGAGCAGTTCTTC
TRBJ2-1 TRBD2 TRBV27 NA CASSRTSGEHSYNEQFF TGTGCCAGCAGTCGAACTAGCGGGGAACACTCCTACAATGAGCAGTTCTTC
TRBJ1-1 NA TRBV7-2 NA CASRSGGARGEAFF TGTGCCAGCAGATCGGGGGGCGCGAGGGGTGAAGCTTTCTTT
TRBJ2-5 NA TRBV2 NA CASRYRGREVETQYF TGTGCCAGCCGTTATAGGGGCAGGGAGGTAGAGACCCAGTACTTC
TRBJ2-2 NA TRBV9 few CASSPLPTNTGELFF TGTGCCAGCAGCCCCCTCCCTACGAACACCGGGGAGCTGTTTTTT
TRBJ2-1 NA TRBV7-9 NA CASSLDGTPNNEQFF TGTGCCAGCAGCTTAGATGGGACACCGAACAATGAGCAGTTCTTC
TRBJ2-1 TRBD2 TRBV14 NA CASSRRSSGLAGYNEQFF TGTGCCAGCAGCCGCCGCAGTAGTGGGCTAGCGGGGTACAATGAGCAGTTCTTC